Listed here are 5 T cell receptor beta chains from one sample, sequenced in a study of blood T cells in healthy people across ages. A second PCR, run for about 6 to 12 cycles, used a sample-barcoded 5' primer plus a J-beta primer mix. A single record per CDR3 protein comes from TCRdb applying MiXCR to the 5' RACE reads. This table has more than 800,000 distinct CDR3 sequences, 29% appearing once. The sample consisted of blood. All receptors derive from a woman aged 80 or over in good health.

Many counts were recorded for this clonotype. The chain is built from TRBV28 and TRBJ2-3; D might be TRBD1 (7 bases). The length of the CDR3 is 17 residues. V shed 5 bases and J shed 2 bases, with 20 bases lying between them. Germline V lookup: CDR1 MDHEN, CDR2 SYDVKM. The CDR3: CASSDPRGRETTDTQYF. The CDR3 DNA follows: TGTGCCAGCAGTGACCCGAGGGGGCGGGAAACCACAGATACGCAGTATTTT.

The rearrangement joins TRBV5-1 to TRBJ1-1; possibly TRBD1 for D (5 bases). CDR1 and CDR2 (germline): SGHRS, YFSETQ. This CDR3 is built from 15 residues. V lost 5 bases, J lost 5 bases, and 19 bases lay in between. The CDR3 sequence is CASSSGNLHGTEAFF. The CDR3 nucleotides are TGCGCCAGCAGTTCAGGGAATTTGCATGGGACTGAAGCTTTCTTT.

Worth noting for this clonotype: This could be a read error, since a much larger clone is one nucleotide away. This sequence joins TRBV6-2 or TRBV6-3 and TRBJ2-7, with 10 bases identical to TRBD1. Per the germline V gene, CDR1 is MNHEY and CDR2 is SVGEGT. After removal of 5 bases from V and 7 bases from J, the junction contained 11 bases not matched to a gene. The CDR3 is 15 residues long. The CDR3 nucleotides read TGTGCCAGCAGTAACCGGGACAGGGGCTACAATGAGCAGTACTTC. This encodes CASSNRDRGYNEQYF.

At least ten counts were recorded for this clonotype. CDR3 coding DNA: TGTGCCAGCATCGGAGGGTCCTCCCTCAATACGCAGTATTTT. Encoded protein: CASIGGSSLNTQYF. The chain couples TRBV6-1 to TRBJ2-3; D might be TRBD2 (6 bases). In germline, CDR1 is MNHNS, CDR2 SASEGT. The CDR3 loop spans 14 amino acids. Trimming stripped 7 bases from V and 7 bases from J, with 18 bases between.

Many counts were recorded for this clonotype. The rearrangement joins TRBV12-3 or TRBV12-4 to TRBJ2-1; 8 positions agree with TRBD2. The junction had 11 bases not matched to a gene; V was cut back by 7 bases and J by 9 bases. The CDR3 spans 14 residues. The CDR3 sequence: CASKRTSSGVEQFF. In nucleotides, the CDR3 is TGTGCCAGCAAACGGACTAGCTCTGGGGTTGAGCAGTTCTTC.